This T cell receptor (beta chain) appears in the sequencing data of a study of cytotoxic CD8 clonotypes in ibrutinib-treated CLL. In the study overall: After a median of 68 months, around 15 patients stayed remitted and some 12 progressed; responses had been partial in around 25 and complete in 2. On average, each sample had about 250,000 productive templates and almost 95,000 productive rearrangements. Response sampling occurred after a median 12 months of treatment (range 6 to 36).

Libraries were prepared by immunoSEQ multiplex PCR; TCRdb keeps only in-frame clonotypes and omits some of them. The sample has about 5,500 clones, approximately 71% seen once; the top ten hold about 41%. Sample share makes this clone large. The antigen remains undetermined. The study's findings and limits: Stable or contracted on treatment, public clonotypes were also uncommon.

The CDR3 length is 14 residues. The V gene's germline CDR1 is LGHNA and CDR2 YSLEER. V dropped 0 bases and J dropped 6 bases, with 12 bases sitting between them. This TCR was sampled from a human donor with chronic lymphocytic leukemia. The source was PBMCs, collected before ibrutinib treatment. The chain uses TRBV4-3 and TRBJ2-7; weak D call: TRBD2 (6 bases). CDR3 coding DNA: TGCGCCAGCAGCCAAGAGGAGGGAGCTTTCGAGCAGTACTTC. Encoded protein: CASSQEEGAFEQYF.